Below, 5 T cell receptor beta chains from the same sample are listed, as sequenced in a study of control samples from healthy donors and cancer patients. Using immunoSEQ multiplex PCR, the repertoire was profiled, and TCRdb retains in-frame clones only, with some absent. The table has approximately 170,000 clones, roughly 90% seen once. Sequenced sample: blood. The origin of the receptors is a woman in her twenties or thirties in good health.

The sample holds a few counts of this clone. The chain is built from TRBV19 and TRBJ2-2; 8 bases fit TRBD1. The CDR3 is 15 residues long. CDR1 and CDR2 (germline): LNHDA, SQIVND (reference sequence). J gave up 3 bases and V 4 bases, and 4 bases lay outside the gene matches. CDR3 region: CASSTGQAYTGELFF. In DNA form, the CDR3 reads TGTGCCAGTAGTACGGGACAGGCATACACCGGGGAGCTGTTTTTT.

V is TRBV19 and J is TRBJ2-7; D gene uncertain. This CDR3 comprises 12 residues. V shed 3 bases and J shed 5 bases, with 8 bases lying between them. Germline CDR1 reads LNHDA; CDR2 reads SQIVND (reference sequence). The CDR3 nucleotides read TGTGCCAGTAGTATCCCTTCCGACGAGCAGTACTTC. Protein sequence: CASSIPSDEQYF.

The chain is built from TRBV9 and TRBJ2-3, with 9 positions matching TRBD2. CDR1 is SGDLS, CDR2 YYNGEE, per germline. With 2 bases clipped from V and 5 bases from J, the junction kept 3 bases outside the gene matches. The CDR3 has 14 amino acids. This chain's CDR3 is CASSVSGRGDTQYF. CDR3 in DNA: TGTGCCAGCAGCGTTAGCGGGAGAGGAGATACGCAGTATTTT.

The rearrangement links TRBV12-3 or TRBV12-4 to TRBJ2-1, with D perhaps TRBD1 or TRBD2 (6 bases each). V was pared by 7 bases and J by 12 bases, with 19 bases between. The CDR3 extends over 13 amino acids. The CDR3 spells CASTRGGRIAQFF. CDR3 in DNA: TGTGCCAGCACCCGAGGGGGGAGAATAGCGCAGTTCTTC.

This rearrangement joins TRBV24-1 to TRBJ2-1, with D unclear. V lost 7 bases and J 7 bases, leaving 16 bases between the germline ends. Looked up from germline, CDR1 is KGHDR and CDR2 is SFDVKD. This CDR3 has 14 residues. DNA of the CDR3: TGTGCCACCAGCCTGGGTAAGGGTTCTAATGAGCAGTTCTTC. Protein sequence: CATSLGKGSNEQFF.